Included here is one T cell receptor (beta chain) sequence, with context. This receptor's antigen is unknown. One base away there is no much larger clone; base qualities are not given. This sample stems from a study of T cell responses to AZD1222 COVID-19 vaccine (dated by TCRdb to the early 2020s). Broadly, across the study: Because spike-specific TCR depth and breadth did not differ between the two schedules, AZD1222 recipients who got a second dose at roughly 4 weeks were pooled with those who got a second dose at roughly 12 weeks. TCR sequencing covered some 240 trial participants: around 210 given two doses of AZD1222 and around 26 given two doses of MenACWY control vaccine. Trial participants were enrolled into age subgroups of 18-55, 56-69 and 70-plus years, which contained about 150, 27 and 61 TCR-sequenced participants, respectively. Here is what the overall study found, with its caveats: Conclusions about previously exposed vaccinees are limited, since just six or seven AZD1222 recipients were seropositive for SARS-CoV-2 at baseline. Participants were mostly white British and included more females than males, and it was suggested by the authors that clonal diversity may have been underestimated. After two AZD1222 doses, both the breadth and the depth of spike-specific TCRs were significantly higher than at day 0 and than in MenACWY recipients. Vaccine-associated CD4 TCRs spanned the whole spike protein, with dominant responses in regions 160-218 and 743-854. In the small 56-69-year group, the increase in depth fell short of significance, most likely because of low power. No day 14 peak-response samples were available, so repertoires were characterized only after the peak T cell response. Reportedly, close to half of the unique spike-specific TCRs recognized epitopes lying outside the regions that are mutated in the B.1.351 and B.1.1.7 variants.

The CDR3 regions of human TCRbeta chains were analyzed by immunosequencing. Per the original workflow: TCRs in the repertoires were compared against a reference library of SARS-CoV-2-specific TCRs that had been generated with the MIRA antigen-specificity platform. Breadth was defined as the fraction of unique TCRs that were SARS-CoV-2-associated, and depth was defined as the fraction of total T cells that were SARS-CoV-2-associated. Using the MIRA data, each spike-specific TCR was mapped to the spike region that the TCR reacts to and placed in a CD4 or CD8 class. Log10-transformed breadth and depth values were compared by one-way ANOVA with Sidak's multiple comparisons tests. This immuneACCESS table, as held by TCRdb, lists in-frame sequences with V and J called but not all clones. Of the missing ones, under half trace to an unresolved V gene in checked studies; the others have no known cause. V, J and clone size are those of that table, while D and trimming were read from the DNA. Within this sample are some 99,000 clones, with about 85% of them counted one time only. The ten largest account for roughly 5% of the sample.

The germline V gene supplies CDR1 MNHEY and CDR2 SVGAGI. Trimming removed 6 bases from V and 3 bases from J, leaving 11 bases between the germline ends. The CDR3, cysteine through phenylalanine, is 14 amino acids long. The only DNA kept is the CDR3, 42 bases in frame from the first base. Reading the label with the study, this specimen's time point is: baseline before first vaccination. Samples from vaccinated people were obtained from the UK trials COV001 and COV002, which included a single-blind randomized controlled phase 2/3 trial of AZD1222 (ChAdOx1 nCoV-19) in healthy adults. For TCRbeta chain sequencing, PBMC samples were collected from trial participants at day 0 and at day 28 after the second dose.

This chain is built from TRBV6-5 and TRBJ2-2, with the D gene call left open. The sequence derives from an adult in good health. Material: peripheral blood, obtained on day 0 of AZD1222 vaccination. The CDR3 region: CASSATSDTGELFF. The DNA is TGTGCCAGCAGCGCCACAAGTGACACCGGGGAGCTGTTTTTT.